The source of this TCR beta chain is a study of OX40 agonist ivuxolimab in advanced cancers. Study overall: The dose-escalation cohort had hepatocellular carcinoma, melanoma, renal cell or head and neck cancer. Three patients showed partial responses: one hepatocellular carcinoma and two cutaneous melanoma cases. Whole-study findings and limits: Researchers did not establish what antigens the expanded peripheral T cells target. Clones of CD4+ and CD8+ blood T cells grew by week 6 at doses of 0.1 to 3.0 mg/kg.

Sequenced by immunoSEQ multiplex PCR; TCRdb stores in-frame clones only, minus some. The sample lists about 41,000 clones, 80% occurring once. The length of the CDR3 is 15 residues. As regards this clone: Antigen unknown.

The TCR originated in an adult with an advanced solid tumor such as melanoma, head and neck, liver or kidney cancer. The chain combines TRBV21-1 with TRBJ1-5; the table's D call, TRBD1, has no DNA check behind it. TRBV21-1 is an annotated pseudogene. The sample in question was CD4+ or CD8+ T cells sorted from blood, obtained in a trial of the OX40 agonist ivuxolimab. CDR3 loop: CASSPQEQKNQPQHF. CDR3 nucleotide sequence: TGTGCCAGCAGCCCCCAAGAACAGAAGAATCAGCCCCAGCATTTT.